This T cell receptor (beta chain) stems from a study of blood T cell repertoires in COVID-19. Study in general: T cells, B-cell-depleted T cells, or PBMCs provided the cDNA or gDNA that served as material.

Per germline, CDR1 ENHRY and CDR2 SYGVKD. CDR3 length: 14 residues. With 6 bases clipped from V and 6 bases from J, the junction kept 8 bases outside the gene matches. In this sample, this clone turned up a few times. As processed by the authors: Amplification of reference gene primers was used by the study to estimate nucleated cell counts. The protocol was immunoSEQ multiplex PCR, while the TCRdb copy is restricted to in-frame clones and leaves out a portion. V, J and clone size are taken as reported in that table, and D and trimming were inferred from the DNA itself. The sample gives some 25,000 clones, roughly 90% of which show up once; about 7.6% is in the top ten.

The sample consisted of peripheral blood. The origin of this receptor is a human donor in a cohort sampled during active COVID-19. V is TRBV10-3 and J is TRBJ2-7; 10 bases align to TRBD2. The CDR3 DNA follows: TGTGCCATCAGCTTTGGGACTAGCGTATCCGAGCAGTACTTC. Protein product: CAISFGTSVSEQYF.